This TCR beta chain was obtained from a study of T cells in Graves' hyperthyroidism and ophthalmopathy. On the study more broadly: It was at initial diagnosis, before any treatment, that peripheral blood was collected.

These patients, aged 18 to 65, had recently diagnosed hyperthyroidism lasting under 2 months. For the diagnoses, clinical symptoms, serum thyroxine and TRAb, thyroid ultrasound and orbital computed tomography were used. RNA transcripts provided the source from which TCR beta CDR3 regions were amplified. Primed by the HTBI set, a first-round RT-PCR was run on the TCR CDR3. A single record per CDR3 protein comes from TCRdb applying MiXCR to the multiplex PCR reads. Among approximately 320,000 distinct CDR3 sequences listed, around 16% were seen once. This clonotype was counted between two and nine times. Sequenced: blood. This TCR was recovered from a man aged 30 to 39 with Graves' hyperthyroidism.

CDR3 sequence: CASSPGYKETQYF. The CDR3 coding sequence is TGTGCCAGCAGCCCCGGGTATAAAGAGACCCAGTACTTC. The chain couples TRBV6-1 to TRBJ2-5, with D unclear. The CDR3 totals 13 residues. Between the trimmed V and J ends, which lost 6 bases and 3 bases, there was a span of 11 bases. Germline CDR1 is MNHNS and CDR2 is SASEGT.